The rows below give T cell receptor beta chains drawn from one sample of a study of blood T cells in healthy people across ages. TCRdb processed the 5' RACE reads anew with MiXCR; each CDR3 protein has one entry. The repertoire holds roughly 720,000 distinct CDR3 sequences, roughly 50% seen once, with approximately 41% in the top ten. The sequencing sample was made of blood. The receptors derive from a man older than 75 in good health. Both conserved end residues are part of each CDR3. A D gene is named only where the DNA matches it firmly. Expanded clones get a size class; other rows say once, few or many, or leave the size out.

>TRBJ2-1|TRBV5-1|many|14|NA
TGCGCCAGCAGCTCCCAGTGGGGCCGCAATGAGCAGTTCTTC
CASSSQWGRNEQFF
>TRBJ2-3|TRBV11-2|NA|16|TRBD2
TGTGCCAGCAGCTTCTTTTCGGGAGGCAGCACAGATACGCAGTATTTT
CASSFFSGGSTDTQYF
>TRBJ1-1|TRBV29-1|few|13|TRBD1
TGCAGCGGAAAGGACAGGAGGAACACTGAAGCTTTCTTT
CSGKDRRNTEAFF
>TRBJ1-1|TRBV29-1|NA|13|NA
TGCAGCGTTGAGCACACCCCTAACACTGAAGCTTTCTTT
CSVEHTPNTEAFF
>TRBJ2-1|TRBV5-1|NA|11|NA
TGCGCCAGCAAACAAAACAATGAGCAGTTCTTC
CASKQNNEQFF
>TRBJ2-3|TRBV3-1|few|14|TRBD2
TGTGCCACCTCAGAAAGCGGGAGCAACAGATACGCGTATTTT
CATSESGSNRYAYF
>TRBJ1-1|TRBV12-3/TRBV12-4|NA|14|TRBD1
TGTGCCAGCAGTCCCGGGACAGCGGACACTGAAGCTTTCTTT
CASSPGTADTEAFF
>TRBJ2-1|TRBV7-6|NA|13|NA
TGTGCCAGCAGCGTCGCAGCCAGGAATGAGCAGTTCTTC
CASSVAARNEQFF
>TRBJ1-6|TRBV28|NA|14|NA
TGTGCCAGCCGGAAACAGGGAAGTCATTCACCCCTCCACTTT
CASRKQGSHSPLHF
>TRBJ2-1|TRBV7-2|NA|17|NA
TGTGCCAGCAGCACTGGCGGGCGGGATAGCTCCTACAATGAGCAGTTCTTC
CASSTGGRDSSYNEQFF
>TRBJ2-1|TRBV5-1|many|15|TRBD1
TGCGCCAGCAGCTCTTCCGGGACAGGTTACAATGAGCAGTTCTTC
CASSSSGTGYNEQFF
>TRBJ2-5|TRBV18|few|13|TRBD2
TGTGCCAGCTCACCACTGGGAGGGGAGACCCAGTACTTC
CASSPLGGETQYF
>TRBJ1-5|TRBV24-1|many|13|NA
TGTGCCACCACGGGGGCGATCAATCAGCCCCAGCATTTT
CATTGAINQPQHF
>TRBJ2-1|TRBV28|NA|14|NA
TGTGCCAGCAGTCCCGCAGCGGACTACAATGAGCAGTTCTTC
CASSPAADYNEQFF
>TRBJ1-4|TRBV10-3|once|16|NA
TGTGCCATCAGTGAGACGACCCTCGCAACTAATGAAAAACTGTTTTTT
CAISETTLATNEKLFF
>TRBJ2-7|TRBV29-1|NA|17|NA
TGCAGCGCCCACGGCCTCTATGAGGGAGACTATGGCTACGAGCAGTACTTC
CSAHGLYEGDYGYEQYF
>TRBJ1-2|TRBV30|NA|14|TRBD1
TGTGCCAAGAAGGACAGGGGAGCTGTAGAGGGCTACACCTTC
CAKKDRGAVEGYTF
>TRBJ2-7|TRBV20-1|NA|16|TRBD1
TGCAGTGCCCCCCATCCGGGACAGGGTGGTTCCTACGAGCAGTACTTC
CSAPHPGQGGSYEQYF
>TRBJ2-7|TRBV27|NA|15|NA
TGTGCCAGCAGTCCGACCCGACAGGCTCTCTACGAGCAGTACTTC
CASSPTRQALYEQYF
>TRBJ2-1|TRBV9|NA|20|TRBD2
TGTGCCAGCAGCGTTAGCTTAGGAGGAGCGGGAGGTTATCTGGTGAATGAGCAGTTCTTC
CASSVSLGGAGGYLVNEQFF
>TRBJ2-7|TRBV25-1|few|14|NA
TGTGCCAGTACCCCCTCGGACAGCAGATACGAGCAGTACTTC
CASTPSDSRYEQYF
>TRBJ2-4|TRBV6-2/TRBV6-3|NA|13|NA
TGTGCAGCTCGGGACCTAGCCAAAAACATTCAGTACTTC
CAARDLAKNIQYF
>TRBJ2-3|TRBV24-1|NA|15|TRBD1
TGTGCCACCAGTGATTCAAGGACAGGGGGCAGATACGCGTATTTT
CATSDSRTGGRYAYF
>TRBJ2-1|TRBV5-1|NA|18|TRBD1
TGCGCCAGCAGCTCCGGGACAGGGGTTCTCGGGGGGTACAATGAGCAGTTCTTC
CASSSGTGVLGGYNEQFF
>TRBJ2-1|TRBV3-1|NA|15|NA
TGTGCCAGCAGCCAGGGGGGCGGCTCCTACAATGAGCAGTTCTTC
CASSQGGGSYNEQFF
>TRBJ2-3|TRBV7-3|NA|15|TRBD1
TGTGCCAGCAGCTTAATGGGACAGGGAACAGATACGCAGTATTTT
CASSLMGQGTDTQYF
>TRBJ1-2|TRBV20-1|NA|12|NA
TGCAGTGCTTCTACAGGGTACTATGGCTACACCTTC
CSASTGYYGYTF
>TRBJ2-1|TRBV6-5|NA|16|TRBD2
TGTGCCAGCAGTCCCCTAACTAGCGGGAGGGCCCATGAGCAGTTCTTC
CASSPLTSGRAHEQFF
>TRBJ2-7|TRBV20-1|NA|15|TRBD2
TGCAGTGCTAGCCGAGGGACTAGCGGGAGCTACGAGCAGTACTTC
CSASRGTSGSYEQYF
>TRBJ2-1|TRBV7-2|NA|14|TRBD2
TGTGCCAGCAACAGCTGGGGGGGCTACAATGAGCAGTTCTTC
CASNSWGGYNEQFF
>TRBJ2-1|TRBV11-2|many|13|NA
TGTGCCAGCAGCTTAGTGGGCCAGAATGAGCAGTTCTTC
CASSLVGQNEQFF
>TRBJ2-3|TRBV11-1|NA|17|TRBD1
TGTGCCAGCAGCTTCTGGTCCCGGACAGGGCCACACAGATACGCGTATTTT
CASSFWSRTGPHRYAYF
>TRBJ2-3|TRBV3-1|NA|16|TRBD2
TGTGCCAGCAGCCAACCAGGGACGGGAGGCGCTCGAGGCGCGTATTTT
CASSQPGTGGARGAYF
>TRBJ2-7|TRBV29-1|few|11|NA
TGCAGCGGCTGGCGGATGGGCGAGCAGTACTTC
CSGWRMGEQYF
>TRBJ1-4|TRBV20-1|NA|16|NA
TGCAGTGCCCGGACCTCTATGGGGGTAACTAATGAAAAACTGTTTTTT
CSARTSMGVTNEKLFF
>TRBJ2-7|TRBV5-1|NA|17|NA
TGCGCCAGTAGCTTGACTCCCCCGGGGACTGCTTCCTACGAGCAGTACTTT
CASSLTPPGTASYEQYF
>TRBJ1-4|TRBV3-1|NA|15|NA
TGTGCCAGCAGCCCAGGGGTGGGGACTAATGAAAAACTGTTTTTT
CASSPGVGTNEKLFF
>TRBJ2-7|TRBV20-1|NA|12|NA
TGCAGTGCTAGGGTGACTAGAAACGAGCAGTACTTC
CSARVTRNEQYF
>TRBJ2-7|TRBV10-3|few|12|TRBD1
TGTGCCACAGGACAGGGAACCTACGAGCAGTACTTC
CATGQGTYEQYF
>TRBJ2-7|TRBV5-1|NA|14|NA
TGCGCCAACAGCTTCGCGGGGCTAACCTACGAGCAGTACTTC
CANSFAGLTYEQYF
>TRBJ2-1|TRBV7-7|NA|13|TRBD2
TGTGCTAGCAGCTTAGCGGGAGGGTATGAGCAGTTCTTC
CASSLAGGYEQFF
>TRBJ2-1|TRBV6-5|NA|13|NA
TGTGCCAGCAGTTACGTTAGAGGGGCTGAGCAGTTCTTC
CASSYVRGAEQFF
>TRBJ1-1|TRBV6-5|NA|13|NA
TGTGCCAGCAGTTACGGGCGGAACACTGAAGCTTTCTTT
CASSYGRNTEAFF
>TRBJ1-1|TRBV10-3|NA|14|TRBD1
TGTGCCATCAGTGAGCCGGACAGGGGTGGTGAAGCTTTCTTT
CAISEPDRGGEAFF
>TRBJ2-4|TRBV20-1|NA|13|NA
TGCAGTGCTTCTGCACTAGCCAAAAACATTCAGTACTTC
CSASALAKNIQYF
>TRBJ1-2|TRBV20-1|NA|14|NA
TGCAGTGCTAGAGGGCCGGGGGTGAACTATGGCTACACCTTC
CSARGPGVNYGYTF
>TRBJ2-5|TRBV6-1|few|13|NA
TGTGCCGCTGTAGGACTGAGAAGAGAGACCCAGTACTTC
CAAVGLRRETQYF
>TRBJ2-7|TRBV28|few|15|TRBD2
TGTGCCAGCAGTCTTTTAGCGGGAGTAGTCCACGAGCAGTACTTC
CASSLLAGVVHEQYF
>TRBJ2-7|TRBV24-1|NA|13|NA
TGTGCCACCAGAGGCCCCGTTTCCTACGAGCAGTACTTC
CATRGPVSYEQYF
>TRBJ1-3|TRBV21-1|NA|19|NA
TGTGCCAGCAGCAAAGCGCCCCCACGGACAGGGGGCTCTGGAAACACCATATATTTT
CASSKAPPRTGGSGNTIYF
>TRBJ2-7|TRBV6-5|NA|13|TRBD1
TGTGCCAGCAGCCGACAGGGTCGATACGAGCAGTACTTC
CASSRQGRYEQYF
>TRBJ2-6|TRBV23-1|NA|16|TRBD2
TGCGCCAGCAGTCCGGTGAGCGGGGCTGGGGCCAACGTCCTGACTTTC
CASSPVSGAGANVLTF
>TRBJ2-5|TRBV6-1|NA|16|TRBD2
TGTGCCAGCAGTGAATATAGCGGGAGGGGTCAAGAGACCCAGTACTTC
CASSEYSGRGQETQYF
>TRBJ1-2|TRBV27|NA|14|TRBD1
TGTGCCAGCAAACCGACAGGGGTTACCTATGGCTACACCTTC
CASKPTGVTYGYTF
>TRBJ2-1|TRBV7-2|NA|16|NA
TGTGCCAGCAGCTTAGAGGGTCGACCCCATTACAATGAGCAGTTCTTC
CASSLEGRPHYNEQFF
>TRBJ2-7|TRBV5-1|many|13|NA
TGCGCCAGCAGCTTGGGGCAGAACTACGAGCAGTACTTC
CASSLGQNYEQYF
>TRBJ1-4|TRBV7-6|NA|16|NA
TGTGCCAGCAGCCCGCCGGTGGGGCAAACTAATGAAAAACTGTTTTTT
CASSPPVGQTNEKLFF
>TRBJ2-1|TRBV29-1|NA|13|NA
TGCAGCGTCCGAGGGGGTTCCTACAATGAGCAGTTCTTC
CSVRGGSYNEQFF
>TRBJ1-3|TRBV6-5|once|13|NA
TGTGCCAGCATGCGGAGAGGGGGAAACACCATATATTTT
CASMRRGGNTIYF
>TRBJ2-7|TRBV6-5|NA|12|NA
TGTGCCAGCAGGGACGGACTATACGAGCAGTACTTC
CASRDGLYEQYF